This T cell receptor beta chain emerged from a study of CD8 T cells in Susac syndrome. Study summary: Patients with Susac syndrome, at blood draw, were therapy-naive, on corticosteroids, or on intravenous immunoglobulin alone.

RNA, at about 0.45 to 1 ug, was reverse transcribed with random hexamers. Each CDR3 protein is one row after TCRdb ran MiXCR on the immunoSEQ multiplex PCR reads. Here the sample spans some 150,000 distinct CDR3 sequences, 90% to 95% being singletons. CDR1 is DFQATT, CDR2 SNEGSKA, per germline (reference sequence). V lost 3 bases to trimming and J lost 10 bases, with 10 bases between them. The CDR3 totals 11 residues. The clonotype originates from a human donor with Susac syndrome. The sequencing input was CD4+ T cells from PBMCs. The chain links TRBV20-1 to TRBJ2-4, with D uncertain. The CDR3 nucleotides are TGCAGTGCTAGTACCCCTCGTATTCAGTACTTC. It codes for CSASTPRIQYF.